This TCR beta chain was sequenced during a study of CD8 T cells in ankylosing spondylitis. TCRdb re-called the 5' RACE reads through MiXCR, storing one row per CDR3 protein. The repertoire holds about 140,000 distinct CDR3 sequences, with 6.5% to 8.5% as singletons. Germline CDR1 SGHRS, CDR2 YFSETQ. This CDR3 is built from 16 residues. V was clipped by 3 bases and J by 1 base; unmatched bases: 5. The chain has TRBV5-1 and TRBJ2-3; TRBD2 agrees at 10 bases. This TCR came from a male donor with ankylosing spondylitis. Material: synovial fluid, either unsorted or a sorted T cell fraction (not recorded which). The CDR3 nucleotides are TGCGCCAGCAGCTCGCTAGCGGGGGCCGGCACAGATACGCAGTATTTT. Protein: CASSSLAGAGTDTQYF.